This T cell receptor (beta chain) came from a study of CD8 T cells in Susac syndrome. J was trimmed by 2 bases and V by 11 bases; bases with no gene match: 10. CDR3 size: 16 residues. RNA was extracted with the RNeasy kit, and a quantity of about 0.45 to 1 ug was reverse transcribed using random hexamers. Amplification of TCR beta CDR3 across 54 Vbeta and 13 Jbeta was performed with immunoSEQ multiplex PCR. A single record per CDR3 protein comes from TCRdb applying MiXCR to the immunoSEQ multiplex PCR reads. This sample has approximately 190,000 distinct CDR3 sequences, with approximately 94% found just once.

The J gene is TRBJ2-2, the V gene TRBV12-3 or TRBV12-4; 11 positions agree with TRBD2. The sequence was collected from a human donor with Susac syndrome. The specimen was CD4+ T cells from PBMCs. CDR3 sequence: CAVPTSGGTNTGELFF. In DNA form, the CDR3 reads TGTGCCGTCCCAACTAGCGGGGGAACTAACACCGGGGAGCTGTTTTTT.